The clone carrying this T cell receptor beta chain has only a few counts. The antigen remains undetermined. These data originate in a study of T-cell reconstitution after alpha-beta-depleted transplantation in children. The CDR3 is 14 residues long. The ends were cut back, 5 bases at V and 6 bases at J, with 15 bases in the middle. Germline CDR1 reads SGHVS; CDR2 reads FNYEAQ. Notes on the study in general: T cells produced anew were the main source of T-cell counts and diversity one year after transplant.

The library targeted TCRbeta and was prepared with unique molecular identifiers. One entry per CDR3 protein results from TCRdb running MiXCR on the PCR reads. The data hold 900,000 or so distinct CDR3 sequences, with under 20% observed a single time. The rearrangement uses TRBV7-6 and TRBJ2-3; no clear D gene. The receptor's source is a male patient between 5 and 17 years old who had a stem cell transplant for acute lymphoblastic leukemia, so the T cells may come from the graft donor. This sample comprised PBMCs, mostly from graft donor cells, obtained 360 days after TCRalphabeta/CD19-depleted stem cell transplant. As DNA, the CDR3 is TGTGCCAGCAGCCTCGGCCCGGTTTATGATACGCAGTATTTT. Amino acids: CASSLGPVYDTQYF.